This T cell receptor (beta chain) was captured by sequencing in a study of T-cell memory formation after mild COVID-19. The wider study: There were largely donor-specific TCR clusters.

Findings of the study overall: Shrinking CD4+ clones were chiefly CM and EM; CD8+ ones were chiefly EMRA. Second-wave clones that peaked on day 37 lacked confirmed SARS-CoV-2 specificity.

The CDR3 is 14 residues long. Trimming at V came to 2 bases and at J to 2 bases, leaving 3 bases not matched to a gene. CDR1 and CDR2 (germline): KGHSH, LQKENI. TCRdb redid the calling of the 5' RACE reads with MiXCR, one entry per CDR3 protein. Of some 190,000 distinct CDR3 sequences in the sample, around 17% were seen once. Details on this clonotype: Its antigen is as yet unknown.

The sequence came from an adult woman who had mild COVID-19 (a few samples of this study predate the infection). Cell type and time point are not known. Sequenced input: PBMCs or a T cell subset sorted from them (not recorded which). The chain employs TRBV18 and TRBJ2-7, with 7 bases matching TRBD1. The chain's CDR3 is CASSPSGTAYEQYF. The CDR3 DNA reads TGTGCCAGCTCACCATCTGGGACAGCCTACGAGCAGTACTTC.